This TCR beta chain was retrieved from a study of blood T cell repertoires in COVID-19. This CDR3 has 18 residues. Per the germline V gene, CDR1 is LGHDT and CDR2 is YNNKEL (reference sequence). V lost 2 bases, J lost 2 bases, and 21 bases lay in between. As originally analysed: Amplification of reference gene primers was used by the study to estimate nucleated cell counts. Assay used: immunoSEQ multiplex PCR; TCRdb lists only in-frame clones, some missing. V and J calls and clone size are those listed in that table; D and trimming were worked out from the DNA. The repertoire holds under 200,000 clones, with around 85% as singletons.

Sequenced input: peripheral blood. This receptor was obtained from a man in his sixties with acute or convalescent COVID-19. The rearrangement joins TRBV3-1 (or the pseudogene TRBV3-2) to TRBJ1-1, with TRBD1 as a possible D gene (6 bases). CDR3 region: CASSQRPRTDRANTEAFF. CDR3 DNA: TGTGCCAGCAGCCAAAGACCTAGGACAGATAGAGCCAACACTGAAGCTTTCTTT.